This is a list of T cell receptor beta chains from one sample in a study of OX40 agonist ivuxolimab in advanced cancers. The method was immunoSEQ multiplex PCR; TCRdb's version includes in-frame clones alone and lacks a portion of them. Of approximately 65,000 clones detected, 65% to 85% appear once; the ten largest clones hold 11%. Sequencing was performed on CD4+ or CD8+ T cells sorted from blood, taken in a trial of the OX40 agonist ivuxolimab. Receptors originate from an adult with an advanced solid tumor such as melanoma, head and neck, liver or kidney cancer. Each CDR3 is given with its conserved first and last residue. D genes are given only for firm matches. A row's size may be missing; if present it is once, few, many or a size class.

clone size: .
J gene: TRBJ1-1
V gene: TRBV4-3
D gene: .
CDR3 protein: CASSQARGEAFF
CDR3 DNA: TGCGCCAGCAGCCAAGCAAGGGGTGAAGCTTTCTTT

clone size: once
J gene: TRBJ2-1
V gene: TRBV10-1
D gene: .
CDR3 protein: CASGYGGLAYNEQFF
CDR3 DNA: TGCGCCAGCGGGTATGGGGGTTTGGCCTACAATGAGCAGTTCTTC

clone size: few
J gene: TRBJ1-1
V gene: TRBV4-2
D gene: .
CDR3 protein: CASRTGNTEAFF
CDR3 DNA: TGTGCCAGCAGGACGGGGAACACTGAAGCTTTCTTT

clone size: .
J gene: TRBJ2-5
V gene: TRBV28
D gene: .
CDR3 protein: CASSLVGWGRSRVETQYF
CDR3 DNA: TGTGCCAGCAGTTTAGTCGGGTGGGGACGTAGCCGAGTAGAGACCCAGTACTTC

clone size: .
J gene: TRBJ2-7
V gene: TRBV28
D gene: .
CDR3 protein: CASSPRGRGSDEQYF
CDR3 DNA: TGTGCCAGCAGCCCAAGGGGAAGGGGATCGGACGAGCAGTACTTC

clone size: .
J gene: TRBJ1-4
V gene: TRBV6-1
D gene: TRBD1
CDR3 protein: CASSARQGAATNEKLFF
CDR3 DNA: TGTGCCAGCAGTGCCCGACAGGGAGCGGCAACTAATGAAAAACTGTTTTTT

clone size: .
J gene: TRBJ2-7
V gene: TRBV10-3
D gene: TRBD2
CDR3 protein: CAIRVTSGYEQYF
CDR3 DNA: TGTGCCATCAGGGTGACTAGCGGCTACGAGCAGTACTTC

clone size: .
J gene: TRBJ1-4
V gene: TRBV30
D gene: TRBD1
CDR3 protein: CAWSRGGVYEKLFF
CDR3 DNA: TGTGCCTGGAGTAGAGGGGGCGTTTATGAAAAACTGTTTTTT

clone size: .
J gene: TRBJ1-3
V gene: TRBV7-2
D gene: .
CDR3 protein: CASSFLRGGGNTIYF
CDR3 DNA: TGTGCCAGCAGCTTCTTAAGGGGTGGTGGAAACACCATATATTTT

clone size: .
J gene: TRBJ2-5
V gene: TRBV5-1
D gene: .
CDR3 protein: CASSPLSGEETQYF
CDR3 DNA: TGCGCCAGCAGCCCCCTCTCGGGGGAGGAGACCCAGTACTTC

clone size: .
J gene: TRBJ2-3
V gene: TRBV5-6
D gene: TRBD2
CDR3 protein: CASSWGTSGRTDTQYF
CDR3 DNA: TGTGCCAGCAGCTGGGGGACTAGCGGCCGCACAGATACGCAGTATTTT

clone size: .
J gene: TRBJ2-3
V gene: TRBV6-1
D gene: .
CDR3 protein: CASNPLGQKDTQYF
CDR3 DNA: TGTGCCAGCAACCCTCTGGGGCAGAAGGATACGCAGTATTTT

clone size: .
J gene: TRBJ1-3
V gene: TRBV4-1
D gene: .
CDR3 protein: CASSQSSLSSGNTIYF
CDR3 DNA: TGCGCCAGCAGCCAATCAAGCCTTTCCTCTGGAAACACCATATATTTT

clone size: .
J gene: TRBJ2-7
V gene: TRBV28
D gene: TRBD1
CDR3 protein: CASSLPPGQPLSYEQYF
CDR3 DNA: TGTGCCAGCAGTTTGCCCCCGGGACAGCCCCTCTCCTACGAGCAGTACTTC

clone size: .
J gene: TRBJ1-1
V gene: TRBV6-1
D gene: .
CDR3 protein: CASSVEPGTTEAFF
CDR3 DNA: TGTGCCAGCAGTGTGGAGCCAGGGACCACTGAAGCTTTCTTT

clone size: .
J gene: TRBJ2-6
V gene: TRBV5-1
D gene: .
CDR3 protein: CASVEVAGANVLTF
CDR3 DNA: TGCGCCAGCGTCGAGGTAGCTGGGGCCAACGTCCTGACTTTC

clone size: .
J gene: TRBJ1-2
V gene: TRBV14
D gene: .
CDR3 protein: CASSTGPEGYTF
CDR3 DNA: TGTGCCAGCAGCACAGGGCCAGAGGGCTACACCTTC

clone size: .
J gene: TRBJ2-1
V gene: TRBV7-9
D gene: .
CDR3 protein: CASSLVAVRRPFF
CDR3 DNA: TGTGCCAGCAGCTTAGTCGCGGTCCGCAGGCCGTTCTTC

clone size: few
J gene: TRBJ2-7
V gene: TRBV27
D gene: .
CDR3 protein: CASSLNWGYEQYF
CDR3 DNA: TGTGCCAGCAGTTTAAACTGGGGTTACGAGCAGTACTTC

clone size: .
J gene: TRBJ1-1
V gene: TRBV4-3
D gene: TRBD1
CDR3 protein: CASSQEDRGTEAFF
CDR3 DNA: TGCGCCAGCAGCCAAGAAGACAGGGGCACTGAAGCTTTCTTT

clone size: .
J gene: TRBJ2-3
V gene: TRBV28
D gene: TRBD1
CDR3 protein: CASRQDRETDTQYF
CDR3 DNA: TGTGCCAGCAGACAAGACAGGGAAACAGATACGCAGTATTTT

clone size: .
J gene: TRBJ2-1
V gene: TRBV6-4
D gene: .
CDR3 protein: CASGNAGPSSYNEQFF
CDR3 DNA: TGTGCCAGCGGTAACGCGGGGCCTAGCTCCTACAATGAGCAGTTCTTC

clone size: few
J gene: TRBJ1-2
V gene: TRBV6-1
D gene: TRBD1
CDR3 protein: CASSAGQGVGYTF
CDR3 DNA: TGTGCCAGCAGTGCCGGACAGGGAGTTGGCTACACCTTC

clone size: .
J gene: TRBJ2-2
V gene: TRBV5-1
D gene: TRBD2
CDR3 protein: CASSGLAGADGELFF
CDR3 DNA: TGCGCCAGCTCTGGACTAGCGGGAGCGGACGGGGAGCTGTTTTTT

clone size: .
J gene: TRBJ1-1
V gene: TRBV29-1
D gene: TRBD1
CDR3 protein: CSVGDRGWTEAFF
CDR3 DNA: TGCAGCGTCGGGGACAGGGGATGGACTGAAGCTTTCTTT

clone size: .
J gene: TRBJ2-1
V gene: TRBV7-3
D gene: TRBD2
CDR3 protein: CASSWSGGAHNEQFF
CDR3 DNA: TGTGCCAGCAGCTGGAGCGGGGGGGCCCACAATGAGCAGTTCTTC

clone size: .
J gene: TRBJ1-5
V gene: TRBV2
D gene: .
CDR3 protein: CASSGANQPQHF
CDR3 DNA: TGTGCCAGCTCGGGGGCTAATCAGCCCCAGCATTTT

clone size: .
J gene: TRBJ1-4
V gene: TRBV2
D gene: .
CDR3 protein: CASSEAGWEKLFF
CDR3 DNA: TGTGCCAGCAGTGAGGCAGGGTGGGAAAAACTGTTTTTT

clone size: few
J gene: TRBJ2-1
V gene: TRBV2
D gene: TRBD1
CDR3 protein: CASSSRPGQGTEQFF
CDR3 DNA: TGTGCCAGCAGTTCCCGCCCGGGACAGGGTACCGAGCAGTTCTTC

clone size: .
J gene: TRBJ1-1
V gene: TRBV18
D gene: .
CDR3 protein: CASSRGDMNTEAFF
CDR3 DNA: TGTGCCAGCTCGCGAGGGGACATGAACACTGAAGCTTTCTTT

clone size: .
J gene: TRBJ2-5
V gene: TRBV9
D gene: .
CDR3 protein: CASSVGTQETQYF
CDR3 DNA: TGTGCCAGCAGCGTAGGGACTCAAGAGACCCAGTACTTC

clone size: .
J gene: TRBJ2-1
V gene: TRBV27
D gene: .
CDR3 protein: CASSPLGGSSYNEQFF
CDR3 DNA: TGTGCCAGCAGTCCCCTAGGGGGGAGCTCCTACAATGAGCAGTTCTTC

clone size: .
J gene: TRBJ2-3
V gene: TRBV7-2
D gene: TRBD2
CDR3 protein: CASSLAWRGGRYF
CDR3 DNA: TGTGCCAGCAGCTTAGCGTGGCGGGGGGGACGGTATTTT

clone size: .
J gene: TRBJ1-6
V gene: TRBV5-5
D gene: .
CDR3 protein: CASSLEGTGWSPLHF
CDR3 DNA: TGTGCCAGCAGCTTGGAGGGGACTGGGTGGTCACCCCTCCACTTT

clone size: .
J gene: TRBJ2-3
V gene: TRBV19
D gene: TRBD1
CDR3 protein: CASSARTGGGTDTQYF
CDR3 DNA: TGTGCCAGTAGTGCAAGGACAGGGGGCGGCACAGATACGCAGTATTTT

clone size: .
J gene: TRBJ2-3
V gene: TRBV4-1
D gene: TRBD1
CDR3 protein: CASSPGWTGSTDTQYF
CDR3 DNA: TGCGCCAGCAGCCCTGGGTGGACAGGGAGCACAGATACGCAGTATTTT

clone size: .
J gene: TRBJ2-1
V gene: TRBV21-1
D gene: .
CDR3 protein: CASSKKSQGQGSLVYLHEQFF
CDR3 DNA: TGTGCCAGCAGCAAGAAGAGTCAGGGACAGGGGAGTTTGGTGTATCTCCATGAGCAGTTCTTC

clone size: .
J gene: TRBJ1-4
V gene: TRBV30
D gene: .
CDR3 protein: CAWSVRMGDEKLFF
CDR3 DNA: TGTGCCTGGTCCGTCAGGATGGGGGACGAAAAACTGTTTTTT

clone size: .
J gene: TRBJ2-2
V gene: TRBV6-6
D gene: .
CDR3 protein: CASSYSTASGELFF
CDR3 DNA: TGTGCCAGCAGTTACTCCACCGCGTCCGGGGAGCTGTTTTTT

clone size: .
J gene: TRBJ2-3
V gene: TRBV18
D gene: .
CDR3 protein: CASSEGDTQYF
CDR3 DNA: TGTGCCAGCTCAGAAGGGGATACGCAGTATTTT

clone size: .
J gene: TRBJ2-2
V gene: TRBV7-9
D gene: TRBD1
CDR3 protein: CASSHGTGGNTGELFF
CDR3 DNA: TGTGCCAGCAGCCATGGGACAGGGGGCAACACCGGGGAGCTGTTTTTT

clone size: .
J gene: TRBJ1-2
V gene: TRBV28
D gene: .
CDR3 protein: CASSLLEGNPGYTF
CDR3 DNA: TGTGCCAGCAGTTTATTGGAAGGGAACCCAGGCTACACCTTC

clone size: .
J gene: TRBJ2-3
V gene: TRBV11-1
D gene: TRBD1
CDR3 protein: CASSLARDRNTQYF
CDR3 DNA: TGTGCCAGCAGCTTAGCCCGGGACAGAAATACGCAGTATTTT